A single sample gave rise to the 28 T cell receptor beta chains below, sequenced in a study of control samples from healthy donors and cancer patients. TCRdb's table, derived via immunoSEQ multiplex PCR, lists solely in-frame clones and lacks some. The table lists about 170,000 clones, around 95% of them singletons. The sample was blood. The receptors were sampled from a woman aged 60 to 75 in good health.

The V call is TRBV27, the J call TRBJ2-7; the D gene is possibly TRBD1 (5 bases). V lost 5 bases to trimming and J lost 0 bases, with 11 bases between them. Germline V CDR1 and CDR2: MNHEY, SMNVEV (reference sequence). The CDR3 extends over 14 amino acids. The CDR3 loop is CASSPSRGSYEQYF. The CDR3 DNA follows: TGTGCCAGCAGTCCTAGTAGGGGCTCCTACGAGCAGTACTTC.

The rearrangement links TRBV30 to TRBJ2-7, with 7 bases that match TRBD2. Germline CDR1 and CDR2: GTSNPN and SVGIG (reference sequence). V lost 4 bases and J lost 3; bases outside the gene matches: 6. The CDR3 covers 13 residues. The CDR3 spells CAWTVGGFYEQYF. In nucleotides, the CDR3 is TGTGCCTGGACCGTCGGGGGGTTCTACGAGCAGTACTTC.

The genes are TRBV4-3 and TRBJ2-1; D perhaps matches TRBD2 (7 bases). The germline V gene has CDR1 LGHNA and CDR2 YSLEER. Trimming stripped 3 bases from V and 7 bases from J, with 16 bases between. The CDR3 is made up of 15 amino acids. The CDR3 DNA reads as TGCGCCAGCAGCCATGGAAGGGGGGGGTGGAATGAGCAGTTCTTC. Amino acid sequence: CASSHGRGGWNEQFF.

CDR3 amino acids: CASSQEKTENYGYTF. CDR3 DNA sequence: TGTGCCAGCAGCCAAGAAAAAACAGAGAACTATGGCTACACCTTC. The gene calls are TRBV4-2 and TRBJ1-2; D not resolved. Between the trimmed V and J ends, which lost 0 bases and 2 bases, there was a span of 10 bases. The CDR3 has 15 residues. The germline V gene encodes CDR1 LGHNA and CDR2 YNFKEQ.

The chain carries TRBV4-3 and TRBJ2-7, with 8 nucleotides matching TRBD2. CDR1 LGHNA and CDR2 YSLEER come from the germline V gene. The V gene end was trimmed by 4 bases and the J gene end by 1 base; junction bases not matched to a gene: 3. The CDR3 is 14 residues long. The CDR3 sequence: CASSPGLASYEQYF. Written as DNA, the CDR3 is TGCGCCAGCAGCCCCGGACTAGCTTCCTACGAGCAGTACTTC.

The J gene is TRBJ2-2, the V gene TRBV24-1; 10 nucleotides match TRBD1. The J segment lost 8 bases and the V segment lost 4 bases, leaving 9 bases of the junction unmatched. The CDR3 consists of 16 residues. The germline V gene has CDR1 KGHDR and CDR2 SFDVKD. The CDR3 bases are TGTGCCACCAGTGACCGCCGACAGGGGGCTTTAGGGGAGCTGTTTTTT. Translating it yields CATSDRRQGALGELFF.

The chain carries TRBV5-1 and TRBJ2-7; 10 bases are a match to TRBD2. The CDR3 contains 17 residues. With V trimmed by 0 bases and J by 0 bases, 6 bases remained unmatched. Germline lookup yields CDR1 SGHRS and CDR2 YFSETQ. In DNA form, the CDR3 reads TGCGCCAGCAGCTTGGGAGGTAGCGGGGGGAGCTCCTACGAGCAGTACTTC. It codes for CASSLGGSGGSSYEQYF. Using reference TRBV5-1 and TRBJ2-7 for the parts outside the CDR3, the full variable domain is KAGVTQTPRYLIKTRGQQVTLSCSPISGHRSVSWYQQTPGQGLQFLFEYFSETQRNKGNFPGRFSGRQFSNSRSEMNVSTLELGDSALYLCASSLGGSGGSSYEQYFGPGTRLTVT.

The rearrangement uses TRBV13 and TRBJ1-3, with 8 bases that match TRBD1. Germline-derived CDR1 and CDR2 are PRHDT and FYEKMQ (reference sequence). The CDR3 is made up of 15 amino acids. After removal of 4 bases from V and 0 bases from J, the junction contained 2 bases not matched to a gene. CDR3 DNA sequence: TGTGCCAGCAGCTCCGGGACAGGCTCTGGAAACACCATATATTTT. Its translation: CASSSGTGSGNTIYF.

The J gene is TRBJ2-2, the V gene TRBV4-3; 7 nucleotides agree with TRBD1. V was pared by 4 bases and J by 4 bases, with 3 bases of the junction left unmatched. The CDR3 is 14 residues long. CDR1 is LGHNA, CDR2 YSLEER, per germline. CDR3 region: CASSRYRGTGELFF. The DNA for the CDR3 is TGCGCCAGCAGCCGCTACAGGGGCACCGGGGAGCTGTTTTTT.

The CDR3 coding sequence is TGTGCCAGCAGCACCGGACAGGGGGTTGAGTACGAGCAGTACTTC. Translation: CASSTGQGVEYEQYF. This chain joins TRBV5-4 and TRBJ2-7; 10 bases agree with TRBD1. Germline-derived CDR1 and CDR2 are SGHNT and YYREEE (reference sequence). The length of the CDR3 is 15 residues. With 4 bases clipped from V and 4 bases from J, the junction kept 8 bases outside the gene matches.

The chain recombines TRBV10-3 with TRBJ2-5, with TRBD2 as a possible D gene (5 bases). V dropped 1 base and J dropped 7 bases, with 13 bases sitting between them. This CDR3 has 14 amino acids. Looked up from germline, CDR1 is ENHRY and CDR2 is SYGVKD. The CDR3 sequence: CAISEFEGQATQYF. CDR3 DNA: TGTGCCATCAGTGAGTTTGAGGGCCAGGCGACCCAGTACTTC.

The rearrangement joins TRBV5-4 to TRBJ1-2, with TRBD1 identical over 10 bases. Trimming at V came to 0 bases and at J to 2 bases, leaving 4 bases not matched to a gene. The CDR3 contains 16 residues. CDR1 is SGHNT, CDR2 YYREEE, per germline (reference sequence). CDR3 DNA sequence: TGTGCCAGCAGCTTGGGGGGGACAGGGGCAAACTATGGCTACACCTTC. This gives the protein CASSLGGTGANYGYTF. Full variable domain (remainder filled in from reference TRBV5-4 and TRBJ1-2): ETGVTQSPTHLIKTRGQQVTLRCSSQSGHNTVSWYQQALGQGPQFIFQYYREEENGRGNFPPRFSGLQFPNYSSELNVNALELDDSALYLCASSLGGTGANYGYTFGSGTRLTVV.

V gene TRBV2 combines with J gene TRBJ1-6, with unresolved D. Deletions cut 4 bases from V and 8 bases from J, with 12 bases between. Per the germline V gene, CDR1 is SNHLY and CDR2 is FYNNEI. The CDR3 runs 14 residues. Here the CDR3 reads CASSVDGRYSPLHF. As DNA, the CDR3 is TGTGCCAGCAGTGTCGACGGGCGGTATTCACCCCTCCACTTT.

The chain combines TRBV5-5 with TRBJ2-7; either TRBD1 or TRBD2 may supply D (6 bases each). This CDR3 contains 14 residues. Trimming removed 1 base from V and 6 bases from J, with 14 bases in between. The germline gives CDR1 SGHKS, CDR2 YYEKEE (reference sequence). CDR3 loop: CASSLHGGPGEQYF. CDR3 bases: TGTGCCAGCAGCTTGCACGGGGGCCCGGGCGAGCAGTACTTC.

This rearrangement joins TRBV28 to TRBJ1-2, with 7 bases lining up with TRBD1. Trimming at V came to 4 bases and at J to 8 bases, leaving 13 bases not matched to a gene. CDR3 size: 15 residues. Germline-derived CDR1 and CDR2 are MDHEN and SYDVKM. CDR3 DNA: TGTGCCAGCAGTTCCCCAGGGGGGTCACCCCGAGGCTACACCTTC. This sequence encodes CASSSPGGSPRGYTF.

CDR3 sequence reads: CASSQTGEGGYTF. The DNA for the CDR3 is TGTGCCAGCAGTCAAACAGGGGAGGGTGGCTACACCTTC. The chain recombines TRBV2 with TRBJ1-2; 7 positions agree with TRBD1. CDR1 SNHLY and CDR2 FYNNEI come from the germline V gene. J was trimmed by 7 bases and V by 5 bases; bases with no gene match: 7. The CDR3 has 13 amino acids. Drawing the rest from reference TRBV2 and TRBJ1-2, the complete variable domain is EPEVTQTPSHQVTQMGQEVILRCVPISNHLYFYWYRQILGQKVEFLVSFYNNEISEKSEIFDDQFSVERPDGSNFTLKIRSTKLEDSAMYFCASSQTGEGGYTFGSGTRLTVV.

This clone was detected a few times. The chain combines TRBV6-5 with TRBJ1-5, with unresolved D. Germline-derived CDR1 and CDR2 are MNHEY and SVGAGI. This CDR3 comprises 13 residues. Trimming took 2 bases from V and 4 from J, leaving 6 bases between them. This CDR3 reads CASSYEGNQPQHF. CDR3 in DNA: TGTGCCAGCAGTTACGAAGGGAATCAGCCCCAGCATTTT.

The rearrangement links TRBV6-5 to TRBJ1-4, with a weak D call TRBD1 (6 bases). This CDR3 spans 14 amino acids. Per germline, CDR1 MNHEY and CDR2 SVGAGI. The germline V and J ends were trimmed by 6 bases and 5 bases, with 13 bases remaining between them. In DNA, the CDR3 is TGTGCCAGCAGCTCACAGGGACTCAATGAAAAACTGTTTTTT. Its protein product is CASSSQGLNEKLFF.

The rearrangement joins TRBV29-1 to TRBJ1-2; D is unclear. Deletions cut 3 bases from V and 7 bases from J, with 3 bases between. CDR3 size: 9 residues. Germline assignment: CDR1 SQVTM and CDR2 ANQGSEA. The DNA of the CDR3 is TGCAGCGTTGACCCTGGCTACACCTTC. Encoded protein: CSVDPGYTF.

The J gene is TRBJ1-6, the V gene TRBV2; D gene unclear. V was cut by 7 bases and J by 7 bases, with 11 bases left in between. The CDR3 extends over 13 amino acids. The germline V gene encodes CDR1 SNHLY and CDR2 FYNNEI. CDR3 protein: CASKVQPNSPLHF. DNA of the CDR3: TGTGCCAGCAAGGTACAGCCAAATTCACCCCTCCACTTT.

This sequence joins TRBV7-9 and TRBJ1-5, with 7 bases identical to TRBD1. Losses at the gene ends were 5 bases for V and 7 bases for J; bases not matched to a gene: 2. Germline loops: CDR1 SEHNR, CDR2 FQNEAQ (reference sequence). The CDR3 is 12 amino acids. CDR3 loop: CASSGGQQPQHF. CDR3 bases: TGTGCCAGCAGCGGGGGACAGCAGCCCCAGCATTTT.

The rearrangement uses TRBV30 and TRBJ2-7; a possible D gene is TRBD2 (6 bases). Deletions cut 3 bases from V and 6 bases from J, with 21 bases between. The CDR3 runs to 15 residues. From germline, CDR1 is GTSNPN and CDR2 SVGIG (reference sequence). The CDR3 sequence is CAWRGCGVSPREQYF. The DNA for the CDR3 is TGTGCCTGGAGGGGGTGCGGGGTGTCCCCCCGCGAGCAGTACTTC. The whole variable domain, remainder taken from reference TRBV30 and TRBJ2-7, is SQTIHQWPATLVQPVGSPLSLECTVEGTSNPNLYWYRQAAGRGLQLLFYSVGIGQISSEVPQNLSASRPQDRQFILSSKKLLLSDSGFYLCAWRGCGVSPREQYFGPGTRLTVT.

The chain is built from TRBV5-1 and TRBJ1-1; TRBD1 agrees at 7 bases. V trimming: 0 bases; J trimming: 5 bases; junction bases outside the gene matches: 10. The CDR3 is 16 residues long. The germline V gene has CDR1 SGHRS and CDR2 YFSETQ. Here the CDR3 reads CASSLALDRPETEAFF. For the CDR3, the DNA is TGCGCCAGCAGCTTGGCTTTGGACAGGCCGGAGACTGAAGCTTTCTTT. The complete variable domain, with remaining parts taken from reference TRBV5-1 and TRBJ1-1, reads KAGVTQTPRYLIKTRGQQVTLSCSPISGHRSVSWYQQTPGQGLQFLFEYFSETQRNKGNFPGRFSGRQFSNSRSEMNVSTLELGDSALYLCASSLALDRPETEAFFGQGTRLTVV.

The chain employs TRBV9 and TRBJ2-2; D is undetermined. The CDR3 is made up of 14 amino acids. From germline, CDR1 is SGDLS and CDR2 YYNGEE. V lost 0 bases, J lost 4 bases, and 7 bases lay in between. CDR3: CASSVEVLTGELFF. CDR3 DNA: TGTGCCAGCAGCGTAGAGGTCCTCACCGGGGAGCTGTTTTTT.

CDR3 in amino acids: CASSLTGTGSTGELFF. CDR3 sequence (DNA): TGTGCCAGCAGCTTAACCGGGACAGGGAGCACCGGGGAGCTGTTTTTT. The rearrangement links TRBV7-3 to TRBJ2-2, with 9 positions matching TRBD1. V gave up 0 bases and J gave up 4 bases; unmatched junction bases: 3. CDR1 is SGHTA and CDR2 is FQGTGA in the germline V gene. CDR3 size: 16 residues.

The chain combines TRBV10-2 with TRBJ1-3; D perhaps matches TRBD1 (6 bases). The CDR3 is 16 residues long. The V end was cut by 6 bases, the J end by 1 base, with 16 bases between. Germline lookup yields CDR1 WSHSY and CDR2 SAAADI. CDR3 nucleotides: TGCGCCAGCAGGACGGGGGGGCTAGGATCTGGAAACACCATATATTTT. Protein sequence: CASRTGGLGSGNTIYF.

The chain couples TRBV6-6 to TRBJ2-3; unclear D gene. The CDR3 contains 15 residues. Trimming took 7 bases from V and 0 from J, leaving 14 bases between them. Germline CDR1 reads MNHNY; CDR2 reads SVGAGI (reference sequence). The CDR3 sequence: CASNEVGRSTDTQYF. The DNA of the CDR3 is TGTGCCAGCAACGAGGTTGGGCGGAGCACAGATACGCAGTATTTT.

The chain links TRBV10-3 to TRBJ2-1, with TRBD2 identical over 9 bases. J gave up 8 bases and V 5 bases, and 10 bases lay outside the gene matches. CDR3 length: 15 residues. CDR1 ENHRY and CDR2 SYGVKD come from the germline V gene. In nucleotides, the CDR3 is TGTGCCATCAGTCAGTTGGGCGGGGGGGCCCATGAGCAGTTCTTC. It specifies CAISQLGGGAHEQFF.